The subject of this entry is one T cell receptor (beta chain). Its matching antigen is unknown. Other DNA variants within this sample encode the same CDR3. It was with 60 Vbeta and 13 Jbeta primers that the PCR ran. The protocol was immunoSEQ multiplex PCR, while the TCRdb copy is restricted to in-frame clones and leaves out a portion. In the table there are about 130,000 clones, roughly 83% of which are singletons. The sample comes from a study of cytomegalovirus exposure and HLA in healthy donors. Study in general: The Caucasian-associated ancestry cluster contained 81% of the 398 genotyped donors. General observations from the study: Among TCR sequences, most were rare, though some public TCRs appeared in many donors. Being productive about 87% or about 30% of the time was typical of most TCR beta V segments in an earlier analysis. A later analysis linked a missense variant in DCLRE1C to the trimming of TCR beta V and J genes.

From germline, CDR1 is SGHDT and CDR2 YYEEEE. V gave up 3 bases and J gave up 4 bases, with 3 bases separating them. The CDR3 consists of 11 residues. The sequenced material came from PBMCs. The source is a man younger than 35 in good health and CMV-seropositive. This rearrangement joins TRBV5-6 to TRBJ2-3; no reliable D call. The CDR3 here is CASSSSDTQYF. The CDR3 DNA is TGTGCCAGCAGCTCGTCAGATACGCAGTATTTT.